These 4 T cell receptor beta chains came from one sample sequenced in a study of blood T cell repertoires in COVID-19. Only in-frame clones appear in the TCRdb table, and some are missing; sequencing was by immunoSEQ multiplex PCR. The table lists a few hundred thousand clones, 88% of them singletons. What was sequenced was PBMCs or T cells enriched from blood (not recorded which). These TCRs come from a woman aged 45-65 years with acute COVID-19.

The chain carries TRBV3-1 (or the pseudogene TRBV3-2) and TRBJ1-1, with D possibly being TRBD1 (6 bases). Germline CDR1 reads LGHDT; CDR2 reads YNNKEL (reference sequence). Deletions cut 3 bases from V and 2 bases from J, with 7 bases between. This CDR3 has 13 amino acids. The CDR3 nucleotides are TGTGCCAGCAGCCAGGGGACAAACACTGAAGCTTTCTTT. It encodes CASSQGTNTEAFF.

The CDR3 reads CASSTQTGSYEQYF. CDR3 coding DNA: TGTGCCAGCAGTACCCAGACAGGATCCTACGAGCAGTACTTC. V and J are TRBV27 and TRBJ2-7, with a tentative D call TRBD1 (6 bases). V shed 5 bases and J shed 1 base, with 12 bases lying between them. The CDR3 is 14 residues long. Germline CDR1 and CDR2: MNHEY and SMNVEV (reference sequence).

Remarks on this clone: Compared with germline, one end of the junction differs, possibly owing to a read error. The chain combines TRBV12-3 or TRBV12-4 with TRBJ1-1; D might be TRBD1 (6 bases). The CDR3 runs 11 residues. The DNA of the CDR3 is TGTGCCGGCAGGGGAGGGACTGAAGCTTTCTTT. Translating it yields CAGRGGTEAFF.

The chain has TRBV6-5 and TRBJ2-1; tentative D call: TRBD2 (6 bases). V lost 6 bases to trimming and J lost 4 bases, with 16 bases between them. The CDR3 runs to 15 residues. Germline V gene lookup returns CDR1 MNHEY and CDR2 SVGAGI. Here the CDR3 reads CASRRDLLGYNEQFF. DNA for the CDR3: TGTGCCAGCAGAAGGGACTTGCTTGGTTACAATGAGCAGTTCTTC.